The sequence of this T cell receptor beta chain was determined in a study of T-cell memory formation after mild COVID-19. Study in general: The two donors had largely donor-specific TCR clusters. Study results and caveats: Prior to infection, memory already included some responding clones, suggesting cross-reactive memory joined.

The CDR3 spans 15 residues. Germline CDR1 is SGHRS and CDR2 is YFSETQ. J was trimmed by 5 bases and V by 0 bases; bases with no gene match: 5. This clonotype appeared a few times. The antigen remains undetermined. UMIs and sample barcodes were carried by the TCR alpha and TCR beta cDNA libraries that 5'RACE produced using constant-segment primers. TCRdb called the 5' RACE reads again in MiXCR, with one record for every CDR3 protein. The repertoire consists of some 350,000 distinct CDR3 sequences, with over 10% occurring once and the leading ten covering over 20%. The receptor comes from a man in his late teens or twenties who had mild COVID-19 (a few samples of this study predate the infection). Cell type and time point are not known. Sequencing input: PBMCs or a T cell subset sorted from them (not recorded which). The chain carries TRBV5-1 and TRBJ1-5, with 7 bases matching TRBD1. In DNA, the CDR3 is TGCGCCAGCAGCTTGGACGACAGGGAAGATCAGCCCCAGCATTTT. The encoded protein is CASSLDDREDQPQHF.